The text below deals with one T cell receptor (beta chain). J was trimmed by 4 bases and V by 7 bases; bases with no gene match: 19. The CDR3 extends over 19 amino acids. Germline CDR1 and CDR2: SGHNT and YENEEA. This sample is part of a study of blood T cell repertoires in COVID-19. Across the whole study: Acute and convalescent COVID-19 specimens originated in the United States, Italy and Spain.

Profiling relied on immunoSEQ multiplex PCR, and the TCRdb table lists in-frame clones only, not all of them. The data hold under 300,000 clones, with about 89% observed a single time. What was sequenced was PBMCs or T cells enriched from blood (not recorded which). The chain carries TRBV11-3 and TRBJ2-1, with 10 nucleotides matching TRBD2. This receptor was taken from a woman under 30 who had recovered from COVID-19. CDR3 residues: CASTHNGRGSSGGYNEQFF. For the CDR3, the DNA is TGTGCCAGCACTCATAATGGCCGGGGGTCTAGCGGGGGTTACAATGAGCAGTTCTTC.